This passage covers 10 T cell receptor beta chains from one sample sequenced in a study of cytomegalovirus exposure and HLA in healthy donors (dated by TCRdb to 2017 to 2019). Libraries were made using the immunoSEQ multiplex PCR assay. The table was pulled from immuneACCESS by TCRdb, which kept in-frame rearrangements only. Such tables lose some clones; where checked, under half of the loss comes from unresolved V genes, and the rest has no known cause. This sample lists some 250,000 clones; 90% were detected once. The top ten clones comprise roughly 0.38% of the sample. The source material was PBMCs. The receptors come from a woman younger than 35 in good health and CMV-seronegative.

The chain uses TRBV21-1 and TRBJ2-7; TRBD2 reflects the table's D call only, with no check against the DNA. TRBV21-1 is assigned pseudogene status. This CDR3 comprises 15 residues. The CDR3, as DNA: TGTGCCAGCAGCAAAGTGGTGGGGGGAGGTTACGAGCAGTACGTC. Translating gives CASSKVVGGGYEQYV.

The V and J genes are TRBV18 and TRBJ2-2, with unresolved D. Trimming removed 3 bases from V and 4 bases from J, with 15 bases in between. Per the germline V gene, CDR1 is KGHSH and CDR2 is LQKENI. This CDR3 region has 16 residues. CDR3: CASSPFRLTGTGELFF. As DNA, the CDR3 is TGTGCCAGCTCACCTTTTCGGTTGACGGGCACCGGGGAGCTGTTTTTT.

The chain joins TRBV10-3 to TRBJ2-7; the D is unclear. V was pared by 0 bases and J by 4 bases, with 7 bases between. The CDR3 loop spans 13 amino acids. Germline V lookup: CDR1 ENHRY, CDR2 SYGVKD. The CDR3 loop reads CAISESGPYEQYF. CDR3 nucleotides: TGTGCCATCAGTGAGTCTGGCCCTTACGAGCAGTACTTC.

This clone was recorded only once. The rearrangement joins TRBV7-9 to TRBJ1-2; D unclear. V was clipped by 4 bases and J by 6 bases, with 18 bases between them. This CDR3 is built from 15 residues. Germline-derived CDR1 and CDR2 are SEHNR and FQNEAQ (reference sequence). For the CDR3, the DNA is TGTGCCAGCAGCTCCTCTCGTTCGGGGTTCGATGGCTACACCTTC. Translating it yields CASSSSRSGFDGYTF.

The J gene is TRBJ1-2, the V gene TRBV7-2; D possibly corresponds to TRBD1 (5 bases). From germline, CDR1 is SGHTA and CDR2 FQGNSA. The CDR3 totals 14 residues. V was clipped by 5 bases and J by 6 bases, with 16 bases between them. The CDR3 here is CASSAKQGGDGYTF. The CDR3 DNA reads TGTGCCAGCAGCGCGAAGCAGGGTGGGGATGGCTACACCTTC.

The chain carries TRBV6-6 and TRBJ2-6; 7 bases agree with TRBD1. CDR3 size: 16 residues. Per the germline V gene, CDR1 is MNHNY and CDR2 is SVGAGI (reference sequence). Germline trimming cut 0 bases from V and 4 bases from J; bases unmatched to any gene: 3. CDR3 protein: CASSYSTGPGANVLTF. As DNA, the CDR3 is TGTGCCAGCAGTTACTCGACAGGGCCCGGGGCCAACGTCCTGACTTTC.

J is TRBJ2-7 and V is TRBV28; tentatively, D is TRBD1 (5 bases). Trimming took 5 bases from V and 5 from J, leaving 10 bases between them. Looked up from germline, CDR1 is MDHEN and CDR2 is SYDVKM. CDR3 size: 12 residues. The CDR3 protein is CASSLVRDEQYF. DNA of the CDR3: TGTGCCAGCAGTCTTGTCAGGGACGAGCAGTACTTC.

The genes are TRBV5-1 and TRBJ2-3; 8 bases fit TRBD1. CDR1 SGHRS and CDR2 YFSETQ come from the germline V gene. The CDR3 sequence is 16 residues long. After removal of 5 bases from V and 2 bases from J, the junction contained 10 bases not matched to a gene. The CDR3 sequence is CASRTVQGAYTDTQYF. CDR3 DNA: TGCGCCAGCAGGACGGTGCAGGGGGCTTACACAGATACGCAGTATTTT.

V and J are TRBV6-4 and TRBJ1-6; D possibly corresponds to TRBD1 (6 bases). In germline, CDR1 is MRHNA, CDR2 SNTAGT. The CDR3 covers 14 residues. V was pared by 4 bases and J by 7 bases, with 11 bases between. The CDR3 region is CASSVTGPNSPLHF. CDR3 DNA: TGTGCCAGCAGTGTAACAGGGCCCAATTCACCCCTCCACTTT.

V is TRBV25-1 and J is TRBJ2-7, with 9 bases identical to TRBD1. Germline V gene sequence: CDR1 MGHDK, CDR2 SYGVNS. V shed 10 bases and J 6 bases; nucleotides not matched to a gene: 7. The CDR3 covers 12 residues. CDR3 sequence (DNA): TGTGCCACCGGGACAGGGCCGAGCGAGCAGTACTTC. This encodes CATGTGPSEQYF.